These 16 T cell receptor beta chains were all obtained from the same sample, sequenced in a study of blood T cell repertoires in COVID-19. Only in-frame clones appear in the TCRdb table, and some are missing; sequencing was by immunoSEQ multiplex PCR. The sample holds roughly 200,000 clones; about 78% are singletons and the top ten take less than 6%. The specimen sequenced was peripheral blood. The receptors shown here come from a woman in her 70s with acute or convalescent COVID-19.

The genes are TRBV5-6 and TRBJ1-2; TRBD1 aligns across 7 bases. Germline CDR1 SGHDT, CDR2 YYEEEE. After removal of 4 bases from V and 4 bases from J, the junction contained 7 bases not matched to a gene. CDR3 length equals 14 residues. CDR3 coding DNA: TGTGCCAGCAGCCGCCGACAGGGTCCCTATGGCTACACCTTC. Its protein product is CASSRRQGPYGYTF.

This clone was counted a single time. The CDR3 loop is CAISAGGAGSGYTF. The CDR3, as DNA: TGTGCCATCAGTGCCGGGGGGGCAGGGAGCGGCTACACCTTC. The genes are TRBV10-3 and TRBJ1-2; possibly TRBD1 for D (6 bases). The V gene lost 4 bases and the J gene lost 8 bases, with 17 bases spanning the gap. Germline CDR1 ENHRY, CDR2 SYGVKD. The CDR3 length is 14 residues.

This rearrangement joins TRBV19 to TRBJ1-4; TRBD1 matches at 9 bases. The length of the CDR3 is 16 residues. V gave up 6 bases and J gave up 5 bases; unmatched junction bases: 10. Germline V gene lookup returns CDR1 LNHDA and CDR2 SQIVND (reference sequence). CDR3 protein: CASRKTGGGKNEKLFF. The CDR3 nucleotides read TGTGCCAGTAGAAAGACAGGGGGAGGAAAGAATGAAAAACTGTTTTTT.

This chain connects TRBV12-3 or TRBV12-4 to TRBJ1-4; D is possibly TRBD1 (6 bases). Between the trimmed V and J ends, which lost 5 bases and 8 bases, there was a span of 9 bases. This CDR3 spans 12 amino acids. The CDR3: CASSPQGEKLFF. In nucleotides, the CDR3 is TGTGCCAGCAGTCCACAGGGCGAAAAACTGTTTTTT.

The rearrangement joins TRBV5-1 to TRBJ2-7; D is unclear. CDR1 and CDR2 (germline): SGHRS, YFSETQ. V was cut by 4 bases and J by 3 bases, with 14 bases left in between. CDR3 length: 14 amino acids. The CDR3 sequence: CASSRLQEGYEQYF. The CDR3 nucleotides read TGCGCCAGCAGCCGTCTCCAGGAAGGCTACGAGCAGTACTTC.

The gene calls are TRBV29-1 and TRBJ1-1; D not resolved. The CDR3 has 13 residues. CDR1 and CDR2 (germline): SQVTM, ANQGSEA. Trimming took off 4 bases at V and 0 bases at J, with 9 bases between the two ends. DNA of the CDR3: TGCAGCGTTGTCAGACTTTTGAACACTGAAGCTTTCTTT. This encodes CSVVRLLNTEAFF.

The genes are TRBV3-1 (or the pseudogene TRBV3-2) and TRBJ1-1, with D tentatively TRBD1 (5 bases). The CDR3 is 13 residues long. CDR1 LGHDT and CDR2 YNNKEL come from the germline V gene (reference sequence). V was pared by 0 bases and J by 11 bases, with 13 bases between. The CDR3 sequence: CASSQEARGMAFF. The CDR3 DNA reads TGTGCCAGCAGCCAAGAGGCTAGGGGAATGGCTTTCTTT.

V gene TRBV9 combines with J gene TRBJ2-1, with a possible D match to TRBD2 (5 bases). Trimming took off 0 bases at V and 8 bases at J, with 12 bases between the two ends. CDR1 is SGDLS, CDR2 YYNGEE, per germline. The CDR3 loop spans 14 amino acids. The CDR3 reads CASSVGPTRYEQFF. The CDR3, as DNA: TGTGCCAGCAGCGTAGGCCCTACTAGGTATGAGCAGTTCTTC.

The chain joins TRBV21-1 to TRBJ2-3; the table's D call of TRBD2 was not tested on the DNA. TRBV21-1 is assigned pseudogene status. The CDR3 spans 16 residues. The CDR3 DNA reads as TGTGCCAGCAGCACCCCACACGGGTGGGTAAGAGATACGCAGTATTTT. This codes for CASSTPHGWVRDTQYF.

The genes are TRBV20-1 and TRBJ2-7, with D possibly being TRBD2 (5 bases). V was cut by 4 bases and J by 3 bases, with 7 bases left in between. Per germline, CDR1 DFQATT and CDR2 SNEGSKA (reference sequence). The CDR3 runs 11 residues. The CDR3 loop reads CSAIRGYEQYF. The DNA of the CDR3 is TGCAGTGCTATCCGGGGCTACGAGCAGTACTTC.

The V gene is TRBV19, the J gene TRBJ1-1, with D possibly TRBD1 on 6 matching bases. Germline lookup yields CDR1 LNHDA and CDR2 SQIVND (reference sequence). The germline V and J ends were trimmed by 7 bases and 0 bases, with 15 bases remaining between them. The CDR3 length is 15 residues. The CDR3 region is CASTVSTGMNTEAFF. CDR3 nucleotides: TGTGCCAGTACCGTCTCGACAGGCATGAACACTGAAGCTTTCTTT.

The rearrangement uses TRBV28 and TRBJ1-1; tentatively, D is TRBD1 (5 bases). This CDR3 contains 15 residues. Per the germline V gene, CDR1 is MDHEN and CDR2 is SYDVKM. Trimming removed 5 bases at V and 4 bases at J, with 17 bases between. The chain's CDR3 is CASSPQDIGSTEAFF. The DNA for the CDR3 is TGTGCCAGCAGTCCCCAGGACATCGGAAGCACTGAAGCTTTCTTT.

The CDR3 DNA reads as TGTGCCAGCAAGGAGGGCTCCTACGAGCAGTACTTC. The encoded protein is CASKEGSYEQYF. The rearrangement links TRBV12-3 or TRBV12-4 to TRBJ2-7; D possibly corresponds to TRBD2 (6 bases). V lost 7 bases to trimming and J lost 0 bases, with 7 bases between them. The CDR3 covers 12 residues.

Here the CDR3 reads CASSPLGGSGTGWEAFF. The CDR3 DNA sequence: TGTGCCAGCAGCCCCCTAGGGGGGAGCGGGACAGGGTGGGAGGCTTTCTTT. The chain couples TRBV7-9 to TRBJ1-1, with 9 bases matching TRBD1. The J segment lost 11 bases and the V segment lost 5 bases, leaving 21 bases of the junction unmatched. The CDR3 extends over 17 amino acids. In germline, CDR1 is SEHNR, CDR2 FQNEAQ (reference sequence).

V and J are TRBV6-5 and TRBJ1-2; D possibly corresponds to TRBD1 (5 bases). The CDR3 is made up of 14 amino acids. Germline assignment: CDR1 MNHEY and CDR2 SVGAGI. V shed 6 bases and J shed 5 bases, with 16 bases lying between them. The DNA for the CDR3 is TGTGCCAGCAGCGAGCGTTGGGGGGATTATGGCTACACCTTC. Residues: CASSERWGDYGYTF.

This chain connects TRBV7-3 to TRBJ2-1; TRBD2 agrees at 9 bases. This CDR3 is built from 16 residues. CDR1 is SGHTA, CDR2 FQGTGA, per germline. With V trimmed by 2 bases and J by 4 bases, 6 bases remained unmatched. The CDR3 spells CASSLGGTSLYNEQFF. CDR3 DNA sequence: TGTGCCAGCAGCTTAGGAGGGACTAGCCTATACAATGAGCAGTTCTTC.